A selection of T cell receptor beta chains follows, all from one sample in a study of spatial heterogeneity in lung cancer. Using its own MiXCR run on the 5' RACE reads, TCRdb lists one record per CDR3 protein. The sample holds about 120,000 distinct CDR3 sequences; 12% are singletons and the top ten take 16%. The sequences come from PBMCs, collected at follow-up. The receptors here all came from a male donor with early-stage non-small cell lung cancer. Both conserved end residues are trimmed from each CDR3.

TRBJ1-3 TRBV20-1 SAPLANTIY
TRBJ2-7 TRBV24-1 ATSDGGLAAYEQY
TRBJ1-1 TRBV11-3 ASSTGHRNTEAF
TRBJ2-5 TRBV29-1 SVDGQGPNQETQY
TRBJ2-2 TRBV7-3 ASSSDTNTGELF
TRBJ1-6 TRBV20-1 SARDHGTQYSPLH
TRBJ1-1 TRBV4-1 ASSQEGTVNTEAF
TRBJ2-7 TRBV7-2 ASSRDISSYEQY
TRBJ1-2 TRBV28 ASSPPTGSGGYT
TRBJ2-5 TRBV7-9 ASSMGLAGYPPETQY
TRBJ2-7 TRBV5-1 PSSLRGREDEQY
TRBJ1-2 TRBV20-1 SAKTGTGNYGYT
TRBJ2-3 TRBV29-1 SVEELLKQGSTDTQY
TRBJ1-6 TRBV7-9 ASSLDLGRYSPLH
TRBJ2-6 TRBV20-1 SARPLASSGANVLT
TRBJ2-1 TRBV5-1 ASSWRSVGGAYNEQF
TRBJ2-1 TRBV20-1 SAPRGSSYNEQF
TRBJ1-5 TRBV20-1 SASQGDSNQPQH
TRBJ2-7 TRBV9 ASGPGTGVTLQY
TRBJ1-4 TRBV29-1 SVRGSENGEKLF
TRBJ1-5 TRBV6-5 ASSLDRGGNQPQH
TRBJ2-7 TRBV15 ATSRDPTFSYEQY
TRBJ1-4 TRBV29-1 SAQTGEGEKLF
TRBJ2-3 TRBV6-1 ASGPAGQDTQY
TRBJ2-6 TRBV19 ASSQPLRGNGANVLT
TRBJ1-3 TRBV29-1 SVGTDGNTIY
TRBJ2-5 TRBV28 ASSGVAGRRGTQY
TRBJ1-6 TRBV4-2 ASSQDSTGGISPLH
TRBJ2-5 TRBV2 AAAKEGETQY
TRBJ2-3 TRBV7-6 ASSLGLAGGRTQY